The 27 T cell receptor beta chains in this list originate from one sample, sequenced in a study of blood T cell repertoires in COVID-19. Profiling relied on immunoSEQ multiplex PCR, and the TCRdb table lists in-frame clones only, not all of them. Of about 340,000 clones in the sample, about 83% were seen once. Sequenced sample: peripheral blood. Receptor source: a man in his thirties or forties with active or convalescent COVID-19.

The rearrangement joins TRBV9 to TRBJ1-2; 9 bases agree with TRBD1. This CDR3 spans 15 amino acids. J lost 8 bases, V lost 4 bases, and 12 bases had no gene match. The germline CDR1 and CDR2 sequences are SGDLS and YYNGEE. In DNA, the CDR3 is TGTGCCAGCAGCTCTAAAACAGGGGGCGCGGCCGGCTACACCTTC. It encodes CASSSKTGGAAGYTF.

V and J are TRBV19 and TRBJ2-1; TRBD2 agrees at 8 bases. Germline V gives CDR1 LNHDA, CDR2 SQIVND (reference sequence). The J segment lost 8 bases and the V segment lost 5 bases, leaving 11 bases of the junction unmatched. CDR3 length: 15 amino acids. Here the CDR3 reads CASSAQREKFHEQFF. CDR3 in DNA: TGTGCCAGTAGTGCCCAGCGGGAGAAATTCCATGAGCAGTTCTTC.

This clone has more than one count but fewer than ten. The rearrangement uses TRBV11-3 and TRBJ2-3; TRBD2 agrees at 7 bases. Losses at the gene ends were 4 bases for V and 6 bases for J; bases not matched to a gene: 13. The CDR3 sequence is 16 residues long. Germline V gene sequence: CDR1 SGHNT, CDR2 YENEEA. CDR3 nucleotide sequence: TGTGCCAGCAGCTCGTCGGGGCTAGCGGCCCCGGATACGCAGTATTTT. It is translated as CASSSSGLAAPDTQYF.

The CDR3 reads CASSPSGPRGTEAFF. CDR3 DNA: TGTGCCAGTAGCCCTTCTGGGCCTCGGGGGACTGAAGCTTTCTTT. This chain uses TRBV19 with TRBJ1-1; a weak D match, TRBD1 (5 bases). The CDR3 runs to 15 residues. Trimming cost V 6 bases and J 5 bases, with 19 bases left between them. Germline CDR1 reads LNHDA; CDR2 reads SQIVND (reference sequence).

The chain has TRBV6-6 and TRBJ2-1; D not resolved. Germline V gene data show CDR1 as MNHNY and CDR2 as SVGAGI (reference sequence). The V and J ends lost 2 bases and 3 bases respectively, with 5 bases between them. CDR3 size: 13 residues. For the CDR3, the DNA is TGTGCCAGCAGTTACCAGGTCTACAATGAGCAGTTCTTC. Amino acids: CASSYQVYNEQFF.

This chain's CDR3 is CASNSFNTGELFF. Written as DNA, the CDR3 is TGTGCCAGCAACTCCTTTAACACCGGGGAGCTGTTTTTT. The chain combines TRBV11-2 with TRBJ2-2; D remains ambiguous. V was clipped by 7 bases and J by 2 bases, with 8 bases between them. The V gene's germline CDR1 is SGHAT and CDR2 FQNNGV. CDR3 length: 13 amino acids.

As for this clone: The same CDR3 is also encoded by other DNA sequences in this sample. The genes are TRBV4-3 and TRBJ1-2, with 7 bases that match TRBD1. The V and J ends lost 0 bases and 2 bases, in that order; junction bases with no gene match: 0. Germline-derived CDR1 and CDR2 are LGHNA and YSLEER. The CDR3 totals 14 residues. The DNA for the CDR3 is TGCGCCAGCAGCCAAGACAGGGGGAACTATGGCTACACCTTC. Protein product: CASSQDRGNYGYTF.

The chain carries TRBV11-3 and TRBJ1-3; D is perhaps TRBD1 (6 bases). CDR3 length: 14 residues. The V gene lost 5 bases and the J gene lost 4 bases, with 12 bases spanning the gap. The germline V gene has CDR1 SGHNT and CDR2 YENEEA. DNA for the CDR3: TGTGCCAGCAGCCCAGGACAGTACGGAAACACCATATATTTT. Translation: CASSPGQYGNTIYF.

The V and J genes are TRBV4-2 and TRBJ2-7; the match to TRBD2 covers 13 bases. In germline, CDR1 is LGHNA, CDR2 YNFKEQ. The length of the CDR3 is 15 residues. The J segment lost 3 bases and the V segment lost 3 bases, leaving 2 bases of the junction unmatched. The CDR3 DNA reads TGTGCCAGCAGCCAGACTAGCGGGGGGATCTACGAGCAGTACTTC. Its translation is CASSQTSGGIYEQYF.

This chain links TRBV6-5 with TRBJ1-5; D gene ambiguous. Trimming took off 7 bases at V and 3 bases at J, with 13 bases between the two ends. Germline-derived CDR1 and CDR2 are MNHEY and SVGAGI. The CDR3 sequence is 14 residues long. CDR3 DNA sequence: TGTGCCAGCACCTATACCCTGCTCAATCAGCCCCAGCATTTT. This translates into CASTYTLLNQPQHF.

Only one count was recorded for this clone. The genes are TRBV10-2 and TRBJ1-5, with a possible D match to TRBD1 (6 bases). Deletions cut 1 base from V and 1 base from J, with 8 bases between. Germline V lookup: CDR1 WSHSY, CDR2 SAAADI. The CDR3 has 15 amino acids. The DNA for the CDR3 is TGCGCCAGCAGTGAGTACAGGGTCAGCAATCAGCCCCAGCATTTT. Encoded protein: CASSEYRVSNQPQHF.

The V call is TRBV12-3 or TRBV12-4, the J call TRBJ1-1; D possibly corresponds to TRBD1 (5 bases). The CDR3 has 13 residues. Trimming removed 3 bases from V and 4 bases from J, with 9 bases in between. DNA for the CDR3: TGTGCCAGCAGTTTTAGGGGTAGCACTGAAGCTTTCTTT. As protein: CASSFRGSTEAFF.

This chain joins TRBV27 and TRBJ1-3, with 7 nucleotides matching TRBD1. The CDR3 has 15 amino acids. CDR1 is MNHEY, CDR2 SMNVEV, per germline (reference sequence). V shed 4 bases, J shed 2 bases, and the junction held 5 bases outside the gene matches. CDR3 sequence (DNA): TGTGCCAGCAGTTCCTTACAGGGGACTGGAAACACCATATATTTT. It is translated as CASSSLQGTGNTIYF.

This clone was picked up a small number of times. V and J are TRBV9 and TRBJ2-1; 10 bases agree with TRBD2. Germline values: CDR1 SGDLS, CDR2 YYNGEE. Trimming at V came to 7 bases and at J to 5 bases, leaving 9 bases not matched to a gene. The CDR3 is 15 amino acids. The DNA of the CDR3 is TGTGCCAGCGGCCCTCTAGCGGGGGAAAACAATGAGCAGTTCTTC. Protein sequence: CASGPLAGENNEQFF.

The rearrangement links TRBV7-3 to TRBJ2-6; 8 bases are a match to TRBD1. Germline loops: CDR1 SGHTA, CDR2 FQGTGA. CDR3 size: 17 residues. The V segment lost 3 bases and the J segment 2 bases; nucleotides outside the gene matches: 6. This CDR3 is CASSLDRVRAGANVLTF. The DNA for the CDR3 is TGTGCCAGCAGCTTGGACAGGGTTAGGGCTGGGGCCAACGTCCTGACTTTC. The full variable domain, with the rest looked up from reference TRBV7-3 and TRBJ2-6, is GAGVSQTPSNKVTEKGKYVELRCDPISGHTALYWYRQSLGQGPEFLIYFQGTGAADDSGLPNDRFFAVRPEGSVSTLKIQRTERGDSAVYLCASSLDRVRAGANVLTFGAGSRLTVL.

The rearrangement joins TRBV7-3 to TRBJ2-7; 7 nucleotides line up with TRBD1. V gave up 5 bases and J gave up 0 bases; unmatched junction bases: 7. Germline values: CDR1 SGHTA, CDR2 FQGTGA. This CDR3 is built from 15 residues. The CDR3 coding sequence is TGTGCCAGCAGCCCAGGGGGACAGAACTCCTACGAGCAGTACTTC. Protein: CASSPGGQNSYEQYF.

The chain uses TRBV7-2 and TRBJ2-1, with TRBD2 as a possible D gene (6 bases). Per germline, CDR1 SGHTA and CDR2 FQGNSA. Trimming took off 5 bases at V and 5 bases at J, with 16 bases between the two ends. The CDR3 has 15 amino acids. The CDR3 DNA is TGTGCCAGCAGCGCGACGGGACTGGGAAACAATGAGCAGTTCTTC. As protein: CASSATGLGNNEQFF.

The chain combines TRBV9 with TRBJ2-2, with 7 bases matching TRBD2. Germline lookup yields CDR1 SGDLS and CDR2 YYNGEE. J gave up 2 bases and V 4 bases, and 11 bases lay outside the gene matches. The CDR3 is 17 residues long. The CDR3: CASSPGGSGGNTGELFF. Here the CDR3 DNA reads TGTGCCAGCAGCCCCGGGGGGAGCGGTGGTAACACCGGGGAGCTGTTTTTT. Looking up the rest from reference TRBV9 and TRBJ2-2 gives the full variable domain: DSGVTQTPKHLITATGQRVTLRCSPRSGDLSVYWYQQSLDQGLQFLIQYYNGEERAKGNILERFSAQQFPDLHSELNLSSLELGDSALYFCASSPGGSGGNTGELFFGEGSRLTVL.

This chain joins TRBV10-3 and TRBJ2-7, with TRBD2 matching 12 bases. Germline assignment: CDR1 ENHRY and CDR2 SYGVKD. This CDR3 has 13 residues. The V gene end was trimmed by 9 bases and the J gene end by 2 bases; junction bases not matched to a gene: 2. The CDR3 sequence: CAIRTSGTYEQYF. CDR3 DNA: TGTGCCATTCGGACTAGCGGGACCTACGAGCAGTACTTC.

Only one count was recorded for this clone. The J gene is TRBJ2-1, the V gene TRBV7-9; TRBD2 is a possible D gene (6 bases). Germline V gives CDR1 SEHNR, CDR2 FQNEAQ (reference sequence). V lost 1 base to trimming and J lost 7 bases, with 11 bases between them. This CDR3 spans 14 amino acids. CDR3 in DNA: TGTGCCAGCAGCTTAGGGGGGGAGCCGAATGAGCAGTTCTTC. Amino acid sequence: CASSLGGEPNEQFF.

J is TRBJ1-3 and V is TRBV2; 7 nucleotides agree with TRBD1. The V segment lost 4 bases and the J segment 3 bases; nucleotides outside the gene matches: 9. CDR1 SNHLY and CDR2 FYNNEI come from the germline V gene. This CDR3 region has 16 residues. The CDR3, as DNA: TGTGCCAGCAGTGGAGGTATCCGGGACAGTGGAAACACCATATATTTT. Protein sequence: CASSGGIRDSGNTIYF.

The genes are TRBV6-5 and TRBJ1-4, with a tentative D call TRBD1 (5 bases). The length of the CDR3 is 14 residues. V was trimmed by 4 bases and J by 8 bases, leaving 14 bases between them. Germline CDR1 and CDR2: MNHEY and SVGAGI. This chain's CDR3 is CASSSQGLDEKLFF. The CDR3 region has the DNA TGTGCCAGCAGTTCCCAGGGTCTTGACGAAAAACTGTTTTTT.

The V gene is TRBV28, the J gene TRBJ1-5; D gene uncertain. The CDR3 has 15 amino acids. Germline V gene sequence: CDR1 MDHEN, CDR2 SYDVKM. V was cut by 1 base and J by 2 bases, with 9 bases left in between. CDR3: CASSLYGERNQPQHF. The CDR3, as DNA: TGTGCCAGCAGTTTATATGGGGAGCGCAATCAGCCCCAGCATTTT.

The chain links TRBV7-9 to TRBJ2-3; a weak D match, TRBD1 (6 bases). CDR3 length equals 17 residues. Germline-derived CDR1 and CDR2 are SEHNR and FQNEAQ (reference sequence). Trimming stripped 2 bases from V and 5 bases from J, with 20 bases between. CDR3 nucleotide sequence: TGTGCCAGCAGCTTAAACCCAGGGGCCAGTTGGAGAGATACGCAGTATTTT. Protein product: CASSLNPGASWRDTQYF.

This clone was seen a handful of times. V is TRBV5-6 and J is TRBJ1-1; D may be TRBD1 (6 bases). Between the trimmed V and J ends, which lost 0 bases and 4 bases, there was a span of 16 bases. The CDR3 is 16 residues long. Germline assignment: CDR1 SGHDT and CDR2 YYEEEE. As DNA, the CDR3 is TGTGCCAGCAGCTTGGGCGGACAGATTTTCTCCACTGAAGCTTTCTTT. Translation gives CASSLGGQIFSTEAFF. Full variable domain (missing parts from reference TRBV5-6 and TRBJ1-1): DAGVTQSPTHLIKTRGQQVTLRCSPKSGHDTVSWYQQALGQGPQFIFQYYEEEERQRGNFPDRFSGHQFPNYSSELNVNALLLGDSALYLCASSLGGQIFSTEAFFGQGTRLTVV.

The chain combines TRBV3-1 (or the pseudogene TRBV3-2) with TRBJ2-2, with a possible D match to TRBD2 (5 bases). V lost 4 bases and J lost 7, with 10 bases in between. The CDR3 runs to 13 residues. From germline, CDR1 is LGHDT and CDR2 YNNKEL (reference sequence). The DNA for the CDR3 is TGTGCCAGCAGCCGGAAGACTATCGGGGAGCTGTTTTTT. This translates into CASSRKTIGELFF.

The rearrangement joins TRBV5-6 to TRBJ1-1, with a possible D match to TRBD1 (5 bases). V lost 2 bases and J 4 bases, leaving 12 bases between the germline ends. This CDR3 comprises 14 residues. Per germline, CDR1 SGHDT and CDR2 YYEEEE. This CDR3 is CASSFPQGITEAFF. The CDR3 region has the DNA TGTGCCAGCAGCTTCCCCCAGGGTATCACTGAAGCTTTCTTT.